These 15 T cell receptor beta chains were sequenced from one sample in a study of blood T cell repertoires in COVID-19. Sequencing used immunoSEQ multiplex PCR; TCRdb keeps in-frame clones, though not all of them. The sample contains more than 250,000 clones, more than 70% of which appear only once. Sequenced sample: PBMCs or T cells enriched from blood (not recorded which). These receptor sequences come from a woman in her 40s with acute COVID-19.

In DNA form, the CDR3 reads TGTGCCAGCAGCTATACGGGAGGGGACAACGAGCAGTACGTC. Amino acids: CASSYTGGDNEQYV. The chain recombines TRBV7-9 with TRBJ2-7; 8 bases are a match to TRBD2. Germline CDR1 and CDR2: SEHNR and FQNEAQ (reference sequence). CDR3 length equals 14 residues. J was trimmed by 5 bases and V by 4 bases; bases with no gene match: 7.

This sequence joins TRBV2 and TRBJ2-5; tentative D call: TRBD1 (6 bases). Germline assignment: CDR1 SNHLY and CDR2 FYNNEI. Trimming left V 7 bases short and J 0 bases short, with 15 bases between. The CDR3 sequence is 15 residues long. The CDR3 sequence is CASTSEAGDQETQYF. DNA of the CDR3: TGTGCCAGCACCTCCGAGGCAGGGGACCAAGAGACCCAGTACTTC. The entire variable domain, with the rest obtained from reference TRBV2 and TRBJ2-5, is as follows: EPEVTQTPSHQVTQMGQEVILRCVPISNHLYFYWYRQILGQKVEFLVSFYNNEISEKSEIFDDQFSVERPDGSNFTLKIRSTKLEDSAMYFCASTSEAGDQETQYFGPGTRLLVL.

This clone came up once. The chain is built from TRBV19 and TRBJ1-2; D gene unclear. The V end was cut by 1 base, the J end by 0 bases, with 9 bases between. CDR3 length: 15 residues. CDR1 LNHDA and CDR2 SQIVND come from the germline V gene (reference sequence). DNA of the CDR3: TGTGCCAGTAGTATAGTCGCGTACGCTAACTATGGCTACACCTTC. This codes for CASSIVAYANYGYTF.

V is TRBV7-6 and J is TRBJ1-1, with D hard to call. The CDR3 has 14 amino acids. Trimming cost V 4 bases and J 5 bases, with 14 bases left between them. Germline CDR1 and CDR2: SGHVS and FNYEAQ. CDR3 DNA sequence: TGTGCCAGCAGCTCCTCAGTGGCGGAGACTGAAGCTTTCTTT. This gives the protein CASSSSVAETEAFF.

This sequence joins TRBV13 and TRBJ1-4, with 9 bases lining up with TRBD1. Germline lookup yields CDR1 PRHDT and CDR2 FYEKMQ (reference sequence). This CDR3 is 14 amino acids long. V gave up 2 bases and J gave up 6 bases; unmatched junction bases: 1. Written as DNA, the CDR3 is TGTGCCAGCAGCTTAACAGGGGGCGATGAAAAACTGTTTTTT. It encodes CASSLTGGDEKLFF.

The V and J genes are TRBV9 and TRBJ2-5; D is unclear. This CDR3 is 16 amino acids long. Germline V gives CDR1 SGDLS, CDR2 YYNGEE. V lost 4 bases and J lost 7, with 23 bases in between. The DNA for the CDR3 is TGTGCCAGCAGCTCTACCGTCTCGGAGATGAGAGGGACCCAGTACTTC. Amino acid sequence: CASSSTVSEMRGTQYF.

The CDR3: CASSERSQADCTDTQYF. For the CDR3, the DNA is TGTGCCAGCAGCGAAAGGTCACAGGCCGACTGCACAGATACGCAGTATTTT. The chain has TRBV21-1 and TRBJ2-3; the DNA was not used to check the table's D call, TRBD1. TRBV21-1 is assigned pseudogene status. The CDR3 has 17 amino acids.

V usage is TRBV27 and J usage is TRBJ1-1; maybe TRBD1 (6 bases). The CDR3 runs to 12 residues. Trimming took 2 bases from V and 11 from J, leaving 12 bases between them. The germline gives CDR1 MNHEY, CDR2 SMNVEV (reference sequence). CDR3 in amino acids: CASSLRGGEAFF. The DNA of the CDR3 is TGTGCCAGCAGTTTAAGAGGGGGTGAGGCTTTCTTT.

The rearrangement joins TRBV5-1 to TRBJ1-6; TRBD1 aligns across 9 bases. Losses at the gene ends were 4 bases for V and 7 bases for J; bases not matched to a gene: 6. This CDR3 region has 15 residues. The V gene's germline CDR1 is SGHRS and CDR2 YFSETQ. The CDR3: CASSEDRGGNSPLHF. The CDR3 nucleotides read TGCGCCAGCAGCGAGGACAGGGGTGGCAATTCACCCCTCCACTTT.

The chain links TRBV5-6 to TRBJ2-5, with D possibly TRBD2 on 5 matching bases. This CDR3 spans 13 amino acids. Germline CDR1 SGHDT, CDR2 YYEEEE. The germline V and J ends were trimmed by 2 bases and 4 bases, with 9 bases remaining between them. CDR3 region: CASSFGRVETQYF. CDR3 DNA sequence: TGTGCCAGCAGCTTCGGGCGGGTAGAGACCCAGTACTTC. Looking up the rest from reference TRBV5-6 and TRBJ2-5 gives the full variable domain: DAGVTQSPTHLIKTRGQQVTLRCSPKSGHDTVSWYQQALGQGPQFIFQYYEEEERQRGNFPDRFSGHQFPNYSSELNVNALLLGDSALYLCASSFGRVETQYFGPGTRLLVL.

The chain links TRBV6-6 to TRBJ1-1, with 7 bases matching TRBD1. The CDR3 length is 13 residues. From germline, CDR1 is MNHNY and CDR2 SVGAGI (reference sequence). V lost 8 bases, J lost 1 base, and 4 bases stayed unmatched. The chain's CDR3 is CASGDRENTEAFF. The CDR3 nucleotides are TGTGCCAGCGGGGACAGAGAGAACACTGAAGCTTTCTTT.

V and J are TRBV6-2 or TRBV6-3 and TRBJ1-3, with D unresolved. This CDR3 region has 15 residues. Trimming removed 6 bases from V and 1 base from J, with 13 bases in between. The germline gives CDR1 MNHEY, CDR2 SVGEGT. The DNA for the CDR3 is TGTGCCAGCAGCCCCGGAGGATTGTCTGGAAACACCATATATTTT. Its protein product is CASSPGGLSGNTIYF.

CDR3 DNA sequence: TGTGCCAGCGAAGCCCAGGGACAGAGGACCAACCCCTACGAGCAGTACTTC. Residues: CASEAQGQRTNPYEQYF. J is TRBJ2-7 and V is TRBV2; 7 bases line up with TRBD1. Germline-derived CDR1 and CDR2 are SNHLY and FYNNEI. This CDR3 has 17 amino acids. The V segment lost 8 bases and the J segment 2 bases; nucleotides outside the gene matches: 18.

V usage is TRBV19 and J usage is TRBJ2-1; 10 bases fit TRBD2. Trimming cost V 4 bases and J 7 bases; bases outside gene matches: 7. CDR3 length: 15 residues. Germline CDR1 is LNHDA and CDR2 is SQIVND (reference sequence). The CDR3 DNA follows: TGTGCCAGTAGTACGCTAGCGGGAGTCGGTAATGAGCAGTTCTTC. It specifies CASSTLAGVGNEQFF.

The chain recombines TRBV3-1 (or the pseudogene TRBV3-2) with TRBJ1-1; 7 bases agree with TRBD1. This CDR3 is 17 amino acids long. The V gene's germline CDR1 is LGHDT and CDR2 YNNKEL (reference sequence). The V gene end was trimmed by 0 bases and the J gene end by 10 bases; junction bases not matched to a gene: 17. The CDR3 region has the DNA TGTGCCAGCAGCCAAGATTCTGTGGGGACAGTCCAGGTCGGAGCTTTCTTT. Its translation: CASSQDSVGTVQVGAFF.